The present T cell receptor (beta chain) was sequenced within a study of T cell changes during pregnancy in multiple sclerosis. The protocol was immunoSEQ multiplex PCR, while the TCRdb copy is restricted to in-frame clones and leaves out a portion. The sample lists fewer than 65,000 clones, about nine tenths seen once, with roughly 2% in the top ten. The length of the CDR3 is 15 residues. In germline, CDR1 is SGHDN, CDR2 FVKESK. V was pared by 4 bases and J by 3 bases, with 5 bases of the junction left unmatched. This TCR was recovered from a female donor in good health, enrolled as a control in a pregnancy study. Sequenced material: peripheral blood, taken in the third trimester of pregnancy. The rearrangement uses TRBV14 and TRBJ2-7; TRBD2 matches 11 bases. The CDR3 protein is CASSPRTSGLYEQYF. CDR3 nucleotide sequence: TGTGCCAGCAGCCCCAGGACTAGCGGGCTCTACGAGCAGTACTTC.